The sequence of this T cell receptor beta chain was determined in a study of T cell responses to AZD1222 COVID-19 vaccine. Study-wide results and caveats: Spike-wide vaccine-associated CD4 TCRs dominated at 160-218 and 743-854. Repertoires in all cases were sampled only once the peak T cell response had passed.

TCRdb keeps only in-frame clones here, not all; method: immunoSEQ multiplex PCR. The profile shows about 150,000 clones, nearly 95% of them singletons. Points on this clone: What it binds is unknown.

Sequenced here: peripheral blood, sampled on day 0 of AZD1222 vaccination. This receptor was obtained from an adult in good health.

CDR3 DNA sequence: TGTGCCAGCTCACGAGACAGGGAAGTCGCTTCACCCCTCCACTTT. Translated, it gives CASSRDREVASPLHF. This chain links TRBV18 with TRBJ1-6; TRBD1 matches 7 bases. From germline, CDR1 is KGHSH and CDR2 LQKENI. CDR3 length: 15 amino acids. V trimming: 4 bases; J trimming: 9 bases; junction bases outside the gene matches: 9.